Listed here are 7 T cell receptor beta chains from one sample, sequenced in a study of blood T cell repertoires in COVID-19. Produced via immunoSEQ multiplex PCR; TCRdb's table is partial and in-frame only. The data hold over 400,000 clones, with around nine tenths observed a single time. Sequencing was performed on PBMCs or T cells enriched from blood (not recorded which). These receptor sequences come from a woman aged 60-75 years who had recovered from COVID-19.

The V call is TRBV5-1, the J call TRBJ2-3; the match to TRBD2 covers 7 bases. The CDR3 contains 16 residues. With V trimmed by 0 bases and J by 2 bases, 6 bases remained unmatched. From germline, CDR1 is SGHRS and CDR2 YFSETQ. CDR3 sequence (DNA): TGCGCCAGCAGCTTGGTGGCTAGCGGACCCACAGATACGCAGTATTTT. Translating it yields CASSLVASGPTDTQYF.

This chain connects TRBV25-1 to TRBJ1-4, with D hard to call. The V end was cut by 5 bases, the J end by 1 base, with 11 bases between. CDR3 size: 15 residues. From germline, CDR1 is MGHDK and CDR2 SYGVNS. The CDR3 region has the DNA TGTGCCAGCAGTACCCCCGGGGTAACTAATGAAAAACTGTTTTTT. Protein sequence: CASSTPGVTNEKLFF.

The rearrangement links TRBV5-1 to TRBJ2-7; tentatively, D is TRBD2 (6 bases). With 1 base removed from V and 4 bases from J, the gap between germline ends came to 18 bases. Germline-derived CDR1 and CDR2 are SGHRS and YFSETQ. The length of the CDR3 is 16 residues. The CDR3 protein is CASSLRGGMGSYEQYV. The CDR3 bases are TGCGCCAGCAGCTTGCGAGGAGGGATGGGATCTTACGAGCAGTACGTC.

The CDR3 DNA reads TGCGCCAGCAGCTTGGACAGGGTCTACAATGAGCAGTTCTTC. It is translated as CASSLDRVYNEQFF. The V call is TRBV5-1, the J call TRBJ2-1; TRBD1 is a possible D gene (6 bases). The CDR3 runs 14 residues. From germline, CDR1 is SGHRS and CDR2 YFSETQ. V was shortened by 0 bases and J by 3 bases, with 7 bases between the two germline ends.

The CDR3 bases are TGTGCCTGGAGTGTGTCAGGGAATTCACCCCTCCACTTT. It translates to CAWSVSGNSPLHF. The rearrangement joins TRBV30 to TRBJ1-6, with a possible D match to TRBD1 (5 bases). This CDR3 is built from 13 residues. Germline V gene data show CDR1 as GTSNPN and CDR2 as SVGIG (reference sequence). Trimming removed 0 bases at V and 7 bases at J, with 7 bases between.

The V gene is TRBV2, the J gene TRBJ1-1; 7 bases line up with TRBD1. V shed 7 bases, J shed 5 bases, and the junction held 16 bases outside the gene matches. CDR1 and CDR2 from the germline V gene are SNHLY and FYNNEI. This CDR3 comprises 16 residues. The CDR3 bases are TGTGCCAGCACCCCGGCTCGGACAGGCAGGGGGACTGAAGCTTTCTTT. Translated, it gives CASTPARTGRGTEAFF.

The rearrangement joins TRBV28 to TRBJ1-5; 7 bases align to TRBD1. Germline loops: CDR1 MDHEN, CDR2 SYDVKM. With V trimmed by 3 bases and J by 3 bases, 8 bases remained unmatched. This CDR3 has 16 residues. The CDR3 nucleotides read TGTGCCAGCAGTTTCGGACAGGTCTACGACAATCAGCCCCAGCATTTT. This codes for CASSFGQVYDNQPQHF. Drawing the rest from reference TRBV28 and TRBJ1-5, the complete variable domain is DVKVTQSSRYLVKRTGEKVFLECVQDMDHENMFWYRQDPGLGLRLIYFSYDVKMKEKGDIPEGYSVSREKKERFSLILESASTNQTSMYLCASSFGQVYDNQPQHFGDGTRLSIL.